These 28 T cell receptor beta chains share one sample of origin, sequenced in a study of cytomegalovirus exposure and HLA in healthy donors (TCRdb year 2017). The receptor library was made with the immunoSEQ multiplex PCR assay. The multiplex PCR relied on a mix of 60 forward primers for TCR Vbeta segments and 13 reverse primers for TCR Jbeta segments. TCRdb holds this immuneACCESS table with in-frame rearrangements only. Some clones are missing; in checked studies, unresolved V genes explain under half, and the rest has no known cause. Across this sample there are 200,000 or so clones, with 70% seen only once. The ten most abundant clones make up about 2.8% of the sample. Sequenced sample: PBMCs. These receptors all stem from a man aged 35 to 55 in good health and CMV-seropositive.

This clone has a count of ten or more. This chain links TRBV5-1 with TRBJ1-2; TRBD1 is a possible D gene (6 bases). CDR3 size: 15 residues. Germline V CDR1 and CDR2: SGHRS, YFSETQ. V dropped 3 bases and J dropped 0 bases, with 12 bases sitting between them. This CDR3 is CASSWGTSTNYGYTF. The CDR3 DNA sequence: TGCGCCAGCAGCTGGGGGACATCTACTAACTATGGCTACACCTTC.

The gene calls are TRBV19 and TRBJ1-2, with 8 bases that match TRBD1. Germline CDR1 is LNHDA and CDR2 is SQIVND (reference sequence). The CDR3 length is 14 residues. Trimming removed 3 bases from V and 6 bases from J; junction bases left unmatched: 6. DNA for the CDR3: TGTGCCAGTAGTATGACAGGGGTAAACCATGGCTACACCTTC. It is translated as CASSMTGVNHGYTF.

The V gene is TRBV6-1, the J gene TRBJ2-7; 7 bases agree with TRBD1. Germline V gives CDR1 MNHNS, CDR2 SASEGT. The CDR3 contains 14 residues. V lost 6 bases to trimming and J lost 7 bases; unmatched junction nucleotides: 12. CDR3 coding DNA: TGTGCCAGCAGGTACAGGGGCCGCTTAGGGGAGCAGTACTTC. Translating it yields CASRYRGRLGEQYF.

Here the CDR3 reads CASSTSGGYNEQFF. Here the CDR3 DNA reads TGTGCCAGCAGCACTAGCGGGGGCTACAATGAGCAGTTCTTC. J is TRBJ2-1 and V is TRBV6-5; 11 nucleotides line up with TRBD2. CDR1 MNHEY and CDR2 SVGAGI come from the germline V gene. The CDR3 is 14 amino acids. V shed 6 bases, J shed 3 bases, and the junction held 1 base outside the gene matches.

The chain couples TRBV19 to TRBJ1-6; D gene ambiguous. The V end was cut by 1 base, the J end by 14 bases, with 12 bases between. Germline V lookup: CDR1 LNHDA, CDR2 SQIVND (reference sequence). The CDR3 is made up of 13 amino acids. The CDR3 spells CASSIGREAALHF. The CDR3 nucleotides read TGTGCCAGTAGTATAGGCCGGGAGGCGGCCCTCCACTTT.

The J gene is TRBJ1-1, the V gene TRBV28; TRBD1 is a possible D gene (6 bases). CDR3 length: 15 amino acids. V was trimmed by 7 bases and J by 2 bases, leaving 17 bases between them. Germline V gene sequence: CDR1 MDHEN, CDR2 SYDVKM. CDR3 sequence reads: CASTKAGAGNTEAFF. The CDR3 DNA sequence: TGTGCCAGCACCAAGGCAGGGGCTGGCAACACTGAAGCTTTCTTT. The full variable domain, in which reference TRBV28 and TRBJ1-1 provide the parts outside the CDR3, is DVKVTQSSRYLVKRTGEKVFLECVQDMDHENMFWYRQDPGLGLRLIYFSYDVKMKEKGDIPEGYSVSREKKERFSLILESASTNQTSMYLCASTKAGAGNTEAFFGQGTRLTVV.

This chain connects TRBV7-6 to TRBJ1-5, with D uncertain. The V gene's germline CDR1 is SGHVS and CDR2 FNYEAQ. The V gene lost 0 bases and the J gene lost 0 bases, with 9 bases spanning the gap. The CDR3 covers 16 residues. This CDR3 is CASSLAAFNSNQPQHF. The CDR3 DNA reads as TGTGCCAGCAGCTTAGCAGCGTTCAATAGCAATCAGCCCCAGCATTTT.

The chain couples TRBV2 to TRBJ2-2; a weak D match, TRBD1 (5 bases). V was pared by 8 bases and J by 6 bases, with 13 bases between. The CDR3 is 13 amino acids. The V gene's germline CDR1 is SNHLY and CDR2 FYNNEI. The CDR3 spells CASLEQVPGELFF. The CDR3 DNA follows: TGTGCCAGCTTAGAACAGGTACCCGGGGAGCTGTTTTTT.

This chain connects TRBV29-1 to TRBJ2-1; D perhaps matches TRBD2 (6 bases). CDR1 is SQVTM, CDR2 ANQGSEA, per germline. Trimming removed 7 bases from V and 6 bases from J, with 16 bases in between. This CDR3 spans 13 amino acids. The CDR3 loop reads CSARDGGINEQFF. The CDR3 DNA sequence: TGCAGCGCAAGAGACGGGGGTATCAATGAGCAGTTCTTC.

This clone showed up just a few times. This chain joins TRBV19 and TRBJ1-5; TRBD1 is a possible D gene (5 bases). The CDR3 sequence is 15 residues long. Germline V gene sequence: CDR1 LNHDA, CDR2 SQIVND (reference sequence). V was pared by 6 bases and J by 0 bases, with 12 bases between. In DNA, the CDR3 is TGTGCCAGTAGCGAGACAGCAGATAGCAATCAGCCCCAGCATTTT. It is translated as CASSETADSNQPQHF.

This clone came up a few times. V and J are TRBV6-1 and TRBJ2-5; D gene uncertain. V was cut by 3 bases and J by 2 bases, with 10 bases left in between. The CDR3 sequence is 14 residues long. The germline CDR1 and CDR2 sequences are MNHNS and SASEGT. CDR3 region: CASSDQDTQETQYF. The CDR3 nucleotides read TGTGCCAGCAGTGATCAGGATACTCAAGAGACCCAGTACTTC.

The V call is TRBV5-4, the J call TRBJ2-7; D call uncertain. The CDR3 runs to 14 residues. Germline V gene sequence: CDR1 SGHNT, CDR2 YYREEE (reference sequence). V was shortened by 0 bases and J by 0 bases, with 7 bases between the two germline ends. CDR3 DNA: TGTGCCAGCAGCTTGGGCAGAAGCTCCTACGAGCAGTACTTC. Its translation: CASSLGRSSYEQYF.

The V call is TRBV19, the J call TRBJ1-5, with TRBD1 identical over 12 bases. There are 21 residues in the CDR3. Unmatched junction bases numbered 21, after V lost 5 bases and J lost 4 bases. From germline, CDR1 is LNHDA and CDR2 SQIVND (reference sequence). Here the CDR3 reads CASSSSFPAGTGGLHNQPQHF. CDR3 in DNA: TGTGCCAGTAGTTCTTCTTTCCCCGCCGGGACAGGGGGCTTGCATAATCAGCCCCAGCATTTT.

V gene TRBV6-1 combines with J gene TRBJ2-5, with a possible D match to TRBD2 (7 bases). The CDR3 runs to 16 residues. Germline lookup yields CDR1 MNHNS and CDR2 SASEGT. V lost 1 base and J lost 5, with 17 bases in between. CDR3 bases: TGTGCCAGCAGTGAAGAACCGGCGGGGGCGGGGGAGACCCAGTACTTC. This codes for CASSEEPAGAGETQYF.

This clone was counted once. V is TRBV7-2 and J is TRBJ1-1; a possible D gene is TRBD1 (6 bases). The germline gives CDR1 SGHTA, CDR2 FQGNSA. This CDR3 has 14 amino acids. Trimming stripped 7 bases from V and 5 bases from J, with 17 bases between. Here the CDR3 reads CASNIDRSGTEAFF. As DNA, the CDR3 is TGTGCCAGCAATATAGACAGGTCGGGGACTGAAGCTTTCTTT.

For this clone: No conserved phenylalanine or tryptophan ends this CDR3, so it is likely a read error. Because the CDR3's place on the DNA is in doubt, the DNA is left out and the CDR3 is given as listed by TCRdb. The CDR3: CASSITPGQGRKRWA. The chain combines TRBV19 with TRBJ1-1; the DNA was not compared with TRBD1, the D call given in the table. CDR1 LNHDA and CDR2 SQIVND come from the germline V gene (reference sequence). Ends included, the CDR3 has 15 residues.

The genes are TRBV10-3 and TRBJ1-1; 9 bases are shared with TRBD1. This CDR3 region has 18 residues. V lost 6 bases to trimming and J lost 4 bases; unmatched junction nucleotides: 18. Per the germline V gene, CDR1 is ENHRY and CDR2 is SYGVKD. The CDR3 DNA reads TGTGCCATCAGCGAGAGGACTCTTCGAGACAGGGGGATCACTGAAGCTTTCTTT. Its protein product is CAISERTLRDRGITEAFF.

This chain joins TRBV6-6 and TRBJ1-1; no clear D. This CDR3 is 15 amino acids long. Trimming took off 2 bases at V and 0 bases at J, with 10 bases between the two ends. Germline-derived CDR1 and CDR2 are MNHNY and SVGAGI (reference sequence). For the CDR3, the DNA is TGTGCCAGCAGTTACGATGCACTATTGAACACTGAAGCTTTCTTT. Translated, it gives CASSYDALLNTEAFF.

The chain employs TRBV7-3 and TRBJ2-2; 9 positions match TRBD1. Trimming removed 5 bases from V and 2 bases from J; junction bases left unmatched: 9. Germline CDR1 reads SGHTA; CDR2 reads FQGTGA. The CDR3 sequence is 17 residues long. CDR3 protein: CASSPWDRETNTGELFF. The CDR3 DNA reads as TGTGCCAGCAGCCCTTGGGACAGGGAGACAAACACCGGGGAGCTGTTTTTT.

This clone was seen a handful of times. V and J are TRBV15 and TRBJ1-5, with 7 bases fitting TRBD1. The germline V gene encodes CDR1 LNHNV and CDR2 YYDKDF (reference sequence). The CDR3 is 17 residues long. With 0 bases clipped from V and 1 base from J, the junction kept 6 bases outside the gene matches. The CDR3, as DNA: TGTGCCACCAGCAGAGACAGGACAGGCGTGAGCAATCAGCCCCAGCATTTT. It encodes CATSRDRTGVSNQPQHF.

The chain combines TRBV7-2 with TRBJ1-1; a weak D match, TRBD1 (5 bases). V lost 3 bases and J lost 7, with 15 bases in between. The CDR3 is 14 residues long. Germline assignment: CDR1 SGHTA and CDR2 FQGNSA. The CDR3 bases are TGTGCCAGCAGCTTCCGGGGGGGAGATGGTGAAGCTTTCTTT. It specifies CASSFRGGDGEAFF.

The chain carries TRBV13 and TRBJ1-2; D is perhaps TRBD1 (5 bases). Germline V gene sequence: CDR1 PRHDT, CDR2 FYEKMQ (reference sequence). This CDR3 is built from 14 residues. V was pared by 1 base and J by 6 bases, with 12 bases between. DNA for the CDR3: TGTGCCAGCAGCTTAGCTGCAGGGAAGGATGGCTACACCTTC. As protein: CASSLAAGKDGYTF.

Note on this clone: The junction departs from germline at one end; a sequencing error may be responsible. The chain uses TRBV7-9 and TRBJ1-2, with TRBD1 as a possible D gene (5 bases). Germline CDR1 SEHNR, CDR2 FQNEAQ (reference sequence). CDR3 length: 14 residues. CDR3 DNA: TGTTCCAGCAGCATCCCGCAGGGAACCCGCGGCTACACCTTC. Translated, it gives CSSSIPQGTRGYTF.

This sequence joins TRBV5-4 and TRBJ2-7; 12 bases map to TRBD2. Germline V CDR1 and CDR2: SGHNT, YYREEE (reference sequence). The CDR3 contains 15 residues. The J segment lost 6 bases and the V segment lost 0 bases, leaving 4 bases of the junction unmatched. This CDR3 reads CASSLGGLAGGEQYF. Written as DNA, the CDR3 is TGTGCCAGCAGCTTGGGGGGACTAGCGGGTGGCGAGCAGTACTTC.

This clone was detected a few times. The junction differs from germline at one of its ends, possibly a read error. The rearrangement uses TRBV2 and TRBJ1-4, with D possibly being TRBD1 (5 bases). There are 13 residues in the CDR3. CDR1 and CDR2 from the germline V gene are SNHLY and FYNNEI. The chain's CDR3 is CASREGQAEKLFF. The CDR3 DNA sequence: TGTGCCAGCAGGGAAGGACAAGCTGAAAAACTGTTTTTT.

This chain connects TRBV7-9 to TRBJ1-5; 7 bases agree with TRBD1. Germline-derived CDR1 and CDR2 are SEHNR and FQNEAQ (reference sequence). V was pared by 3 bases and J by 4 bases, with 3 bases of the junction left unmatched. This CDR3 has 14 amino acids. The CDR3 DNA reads TGTGCCAGCAGCTTGACAGGGATGAATCAGCCCCAGCATTTT. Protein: CASSLTGMNQPQHF.

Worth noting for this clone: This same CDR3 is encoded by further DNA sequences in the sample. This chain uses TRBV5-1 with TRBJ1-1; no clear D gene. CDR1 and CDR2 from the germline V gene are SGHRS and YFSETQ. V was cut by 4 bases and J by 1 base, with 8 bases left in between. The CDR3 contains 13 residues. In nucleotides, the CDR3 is TGCGCCAGCAGCCTGACAAGGAACACTGAAGCTTTCTTT. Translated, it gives CASSLTRNTEAFF. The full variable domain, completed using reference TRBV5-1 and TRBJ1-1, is KAGVTQTPRYLIKTRGQQVTLSCSPISGHRSVSWYQQTPGQGLQFLFEYFSETQRNKGNFPGRFSGRQFSNSRSEMNVSTLELGDSALYLCASSLTRNTEAFFGQGTRLTVV.

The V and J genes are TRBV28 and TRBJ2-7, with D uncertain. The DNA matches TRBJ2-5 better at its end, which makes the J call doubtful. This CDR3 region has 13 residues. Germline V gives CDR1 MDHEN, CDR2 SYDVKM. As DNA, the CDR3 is TGTGCCAGCAGTTTAGTTAGCAAAGAGACCCAGTACTTC. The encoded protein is CASSLVSKETQYF.